These 16 T cell receptor beta chains share one sample of origin, sequenced in a study of lymphopenia after photon versus proton radiotherapy. The protocol was immunoSEQ multiplex PCR, while the TCRdb copy is restricted to in-frame clones and leaves out a portion. The sample includes tens of thousands of clones, roughly 80% of them seen just once. The sample was peripheral blood, taken from a patient treated with proton-based radiotherapy. These receptors were obtained from a woman between 65 and 79 years old with pancreatic cancer.

The chain uses TRBV5-6 and TRBJ2-5; TRBD1 matches at 8 bases. The ends lost 0 bases at V and 4 bases at J; junction bases unmatched: 8. CDR1 is SGHDT and CDR2 is YYEEEE in the germline V gene. The CDR3 contains 16 residues. This CDR3 is CASSLGLGTGGETQYF. The CDR3 DNA sequence: TGTGCCAGCAGCTTGGGTTTGGGGACAGGAGGAGAGACCCAGTACTTC.

Points on this clone: One end of the junction varies from germline; a read error may be responsible. The chain combines TRBV4-3 with TRBJ2-2; 7 nucleotides match TRBD2. Germline assignment: CDR1 LGHNA and CDR2 YSLEER. This CDR3 region has 17 residues. CDR3 in amino acids: CASSQQAGPDGAGELFF. CDR3 DNA: TGCGCCAGCAGCCAACAAGCGGGGCCAGACGGGGCCGGGGAGCTGTTCTTT.

The chain recombines TRBV27 with TRBJ2-5; 13 bases line up with TRBD2. V trimming: 3 bases; J trimming: 5 bases; junction bases outside the gene matches: 3. The CDR3 has 15 amino acids. The germline gives CDR1 MNHEY, CDR2 SMNVEV (reference sequence). CDR3 region: CASSFQGLAGETQYF. The CDR3 DNA sequence: TGTGCCAGCAGTTTTCAGGGACTAGCGGGGGAGACCCAGTACTTC.

The chain employs TRBV7-9 and TRBJ1-2, with 8 bases fitting TRBD1. Germline CDR1 is SEHNR and CDR2 is FQNEAQ (reference sequence). With V trimmed by 1 base and J by 7 bases, 2 bases remained unmatched. The CDR3 sequence is 13 residues long. The CDR3, as DNA: TGTGCCAGCAGCTTAGGTGGGACAGGTGGCTACACCTTC. This sequence encodes CASSLGGTGGYTF.

Worth noting for this clone: Its ends do not fully match the called genes, so a read error is possible. In nucleotides, the CDR3 is TGTGCCAGCAGCTTAGATTCAGCCCCGGGTAGTGAACGACTCTTC. Its translation is CASSLDSAPGSERLF. This chain joins TRBV7-2 and TRBJ2-1; D is ambiguous. CDR3 length: 15 amino acids. The germline gives CDR1 SGHTA, CDR2 FQGNSA.

The chain joins TRBV4-3 to TRBJ2-1; 7 bases are shared with TRBD2. CDR1 and CDR2 (germline): LGHNA, YSLEER. J gave up 4 bases and V 0 bases, and 6 bases lay outside the gene matches. The CDR3 loop spans 16 amino acids. This chain's CDR3 is CASSQEAAGPYNEQFF. The CDR3 DNA reads TGCGCCAGCAGCCAAGAGGCAGCGGGACCTTACAATGAGCAGTTCTTC.

This clone has a single count. The rearrangement links TRBV7-9 to TRBJ1-1; 7 bases align to TRBD1. The CDR3 extends over 15 amino acids. V trimming: 1 base; J trimming: 4 bases; junction bases outside the gene matches: 6. Germline V gives CDR1 SEHNR, CDR2 FQNEAQ (reference sequence). The CDR3 is CASSLERGQRTEAFF. The DNA for the CDR3 is TGTGCCAGCAGCTTAGAAAGGGGGCAGCGCACTGAAGCTTTCTTT.

The chain carries TRBV7-2 and TRBJ2-1; D unclear. The CDR3 length is 13 residues. V was trimmed by 5 bases and J by 5 bases, leaving 10 bases between them. CDR1 and CDR2 from the germline V gene are SGHTA and FQGNSA. CDR3 in DNA: TGTGCCAGCAGCCTAGAACTGGACAATGAGCAGTTCTTC. This sequence encodes CASSLELDNEQFF.

The chain has TRBV7-2 and TRBJ1-5; the match to TRBD1 covers 8 bases. Trimming removed 5 bases from V and 5 bases from J; junction bases left unmatched: 2. The CDR3 loop spans 13 amino acids. The V gene's germline CDR1 is SGHTA and CDR2 FQGNSA. CDR3 in amino acids: CASSQGAYQPQHF. CDR3 nucleotide sequence: TGTGCCAGCAGCCAGGGGGCATATCAGCCCCAGCATTTT.

Judged by abundance, this clone is medium-sized. The chain couples TRBV2 to TRBJ2-2, with TRBD2 matching over 7 bases. The CDR3 contains 19 residues. The ends lost 6 bases at V and 1 base at J; junction bases unmatched: 17. Per germline, CDR1 SNHLY and CDR2 FYNNEI. The CDR3 region has the DNA TGTGCCAGCAGCTACGACGAGCGGGAAACCATACAGAACACCGGGGAGCTGTTTTTT. Translated: CASSYDERETIQNTGELFF.

The V gene is TRBV7-3, the J gene TRBJ2-1, with a weak D call TRBD2 (6 bases). Trimming left V 5 bases short and J 7 bases short, with 15 bases between. The germline CDR1 and CDR2 sequences are SGHTA and FQGTGA. The CDR3 length is 14 residues. The CDR3 sequence: CASSDPFGSNEQFF. CDR3 coding DNA: TGTGCCAGCAGCGACCCCTTCGGGAGTAATGAGCAGTTCTTC.

This chain joins TRBV7-2 and TRBJ2-7; TRBD2 matches at 7 bases. The CDR3 length is 17 residues. The J segment lost 0 bases and the V segment lost 1 base, leaving 9 bases of the junction unmatched. Germline values: CDR1 SGHTA, CDR2 FQGNSA. CDR3 amino acids: CASSLVSGRILSYEQYF. The DNA of the CDR3 is TGTGCCAGCAGCTTAGTGTCCGGGAGGATCCTCTCCTACGAGCAGTACTTC.

This clone was counted between two and nine times. The chain joins TRBV19 to TRBJ1-1; 12 bases are a match to TRBD1. V shed 5 bases and J 4 bases; nucleotides not matched to a gene: 8. Germline CDR1 is LNHDA and CDR2 is SQIVND (reference sequence). This CDR3 has 16 residues. The CDR3 loop is CASSRGQGARGTEAFF. The CDR3 region has the DNA TGTGCCAGTAGTCGGGGACAGGGGGCTAGAGGCACTGAAGCTTTCTTT. Using reference TRBV19 and TRBJ1-1 for the parts outside the CDR3, the full variable domain is DGGITQSPKYLFRKEGQNVTLSCEQNLNHDAMYWYRQDPGQGLRLIYYSQIVNDFQKGDIAEGYSVSREKKESFPLTVTSAQKNPTAFYLCASSRGQGARGTEAFFGQGTRLTVV.

The chain has TRBV9 and TRBJ2-7, with D possibly being TRBD2 (5 bases). V was pared by 3 bases and J by 3 bases, with 13 bases between. Germline V lookup: CDR1 SGDLS, CDR2 YYNGEE. The CDR3 totals 14 residues. CDR3 nucleotide sequence: TGTGCCAGCAGCGCCTATTCGGGGAACTACGAGCAGTACTTC. It yields the protein CASSAYSGNYEQYF.

The chain links TRBV28 to TRBJ2-3; no firm D call. The CDR3 has 21 amino acids. The ends were cut back, 6 bases at V and 0 bases at J, with 31 bases in the middle. Germline V gives CDR1 MDHEN, CDR2 SYDVKM. CDR3 loop: CASSPTWSGRLLRPSTDTQYF. The CDR3 region has the DNA TGTGCCAGCAGCCCAACGTGGTCCGGTCGCCTTCTTCGACCTAGCACAGATACGCAGTATTTT.

The chain carries TRBV2 and TRBJ2-1; 12 positions match TRBD2. The CDR3 covers 15 residues. Germline V lookup: CDR1 SNHLY, CDR2 FYNNEI. V shed 5 bases and J 8 bases; nucleotides not matched to a gene: 7. CDR3: CASSLLAGGGDEQFF. As DNA, the CDR3 is TGTGCCAGCAGTCTACTAGCGGGAGGAGGTGATGAGCAGTTCTTC. The full variable domain, with the rest looked up from reference TRBV2 and TRBJ2-1, is EPEVTQTPSHQVTQMGQEVILRCVPISNHLYFYWYRQILGQKVEFLVSFYNNEISEKSEIFDDQFSVERPDGSNFTLKIRSTKLEDSAMYFCASSLLAGGGDEQFFGPGTRLTVL.